The clone carrying this T cell receptor beta chain was observed a handful of times. The antigen remains unidentified. The identical CDR3 is also encoded by other nucleotide sequences in the sample. Reverse transcribing all isolated RNA meant expressed TCRB transcripts were sequenced. An average near 3.57 million reads came from naive, central memory and regulatory T cell samples. Method: immunoSEQ multiplex PCR; TCRdb's copy keeps in-frame clones and lacks some. The table lists some 360,000 clones, around 9.6% of them singletons, with over 0.45% in the top ten. The entry originates in a study of beta chain features in type 1 diabetes. Regarding the study as a whole: Sequencing used cDNA, and cells with high TCR expression could therefore be over-represented. Researchers report that Type 1 diabetes patients had moderately but significantly shorter TCRB CDR3s across all four CD4+ subsets.

V was pared by 0 bases and J by 3 bases, with 5 bases between. Germline V CDR1 and CDR2: SGDLS, YYNGEE. This CDR3 is 13 amino acids long. The receptor comes from a man aged 30-40 years with type 1 diabetes. The chain combines TRBV9 with TRBJ2-3; D is unresolved. The sample consisted of central memory CD4+ T cells from blood. The CDR3 here is CASSVVTTDTQYF. The CDR3 region has the DNA TGTGCCAGCAGCGTAGTCACTACAGATACGCAGTATTTT.